The 4 T cell receptor beta chains reported below all come from one sample, sequenced in a study of T-cell memory formation after mild COVID-19. TCRdb independently ran MiXCR on the 5' RACE reads; one entry per CDR3 protein. The data hold about 430,000 distinct CDR3 sequences, with approximately 24% observed a single time. Sequencing input: PBMCs or a T cell subset sorted from them (not recorded which). These receptors were taken from an adult woman who had mild COVID-19 (a few samples of this study predate the infection). Cell type and time point are not known.

This clonotype came up a few times. This chain uses TRBV25-1 with TRBJ1-1; 8 positions match TRBD1. The germline gives CDR1 MGHDK, CDR2 SYGVNS. This CDR3 is built from 15 residues. V dropped 2 bases and J dropped 1; count of bases not matched to a gene: 3. The CDR3 nucleotides read TGTGCCAGCAGTGAAGTGGGGACAGGGAACACTGAAGCTTTCTTT. This encodes CASSEVGTGNTEAFF.

This clonotype has just a few counts. This rearrangement joins TRBV5-1 to TRBJ1-2; D gene uncertain. Trimming cost V 0 bases and J 7 bases, with 7 bases left between them. Germline V gives CDR1 SGHRS, CDR2 YFSETQ. This CDR3 comprises 12 residues. The DNA for the CDR3 is TGCGCCAGCAGCTTGGCCAACGGTGGCTACACCTTC. It specifies CASSLANGGYTF.

V gene TRBV7-2 combines with J gene TRBJ2-3; 8 nucleotides agree with TRBD2. V lost 8 bases and J lost 1; bases outside the gene matches: 8. The CDR3 is 15 amino acids. Looked up from germline, CDR1 is SGHTA and CDR2 is FQGNSA. This chain's CDR3 is CASFLSGTRTDTQYF. The DNA for the CDR3 is TGTGCCAGCTTCCTTAGCGGGACGCGCACAGATACGCAGTATTTT.

The rearrangement links TRBV29-1 to TRBJ2-3; 15 positions agree with TRBD2. This CDR3 has 16 amino acids. V was clipped by 2 bases and J by 5 bases; unmatched bases: 5. Germline V gives CDR1 SQVTM, CDR2 ANQGSEA. Written as DNA, the CDR3 is TGCAGCGTTGAATTAGGGACTAGCGGGGGGCAAGATACGCAGTATTTT. Its translation: CSVELGTSGGQDTQYF.